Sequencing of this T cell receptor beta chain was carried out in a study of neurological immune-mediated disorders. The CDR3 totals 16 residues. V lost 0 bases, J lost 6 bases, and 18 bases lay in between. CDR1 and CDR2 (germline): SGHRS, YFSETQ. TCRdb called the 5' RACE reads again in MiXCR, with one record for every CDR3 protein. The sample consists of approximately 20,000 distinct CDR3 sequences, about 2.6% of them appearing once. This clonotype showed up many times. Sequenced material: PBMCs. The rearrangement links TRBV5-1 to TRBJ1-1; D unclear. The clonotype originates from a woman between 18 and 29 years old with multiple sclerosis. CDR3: CASSLDGLRFTAEAFF. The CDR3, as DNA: TGCGCCAGCAGCTTGGATGGGTTGAGGTTTACGGCTGAAGCTTTCTTT.